What follows are 7 T cell receptor beta chains derived from one specimen sequenced in a study of blood T cell repertoires in COVID-19. Clones were read by immunoSEQ multiplex PCR, and TCRdb kept only the in-frame ones, dropping some. Of 45,000 to 55,000 clones detected, around four fifths appear once; the ten largest clones hold 5.2%. Sequencing used peripheral blood. These receptors were collected from a human donor in a cohort sampled during active COVID-19.

The V and J genes are TRBV20-1 and TRBJ1-6; 8 bases fit TRBD1. Germline V gene sequence: CDR1 DFQATT, CDR2 SNEGSKA (reference sequence). CDR3 length: 14 amino acids. J lost 9 bases, V lost 3 bases, and 7 bases had no gene match. CDR3 residues: CSASTGTGGSPLHF. The CDR3 DNA sequence: TGCAGTGCTAGTACCGGGACAGGCGGTTCACCCCTCCACTTT.

The rearrangement links TRBV7-2 to TRBJ2-6, with TRBD2 identical over 11 bases. V lost 1 base, J lost 1 base, and 6 bases stayed unmatched. The CDR3 has 19 residues. From germline, CDR1 is SGHTA and CDR2 FQGNSA. CDR3 in amino acids: CASSLGLAGGGSGANVLTF. CDR3 DNA sequence: TGTGCCAGCAGCTTAGGTCTAGCGGGGGGCGGGTCTGGGGCCAACGTCCTGACTTTC.

The chain employs TRBV28 and TRBJ2-5; tentatively, D is TRBD1 (6 bases). V dropped 5 bases and J dropped 3 bases, with 13 bases sitting between them. In germline, CDR1 is MDHEN, CDR2 SYDVKM. This CDR3 is 14 amino acids long. The CDR3 sequence is CASSPDRKKETQYF. The CDR3 DNA is TGTGCCAGCAGTCCTGACAGGAAAAAAGAGACCCAGTACTTC. Variable domain in full (rest from reference TRBV28 and TRBJ2-5): DVKVTQSSRYLVKRTGEKVFLECVQDMDHENMFWYRQDPGLGLRLIYFSYDVKMKEKGDIPEGYSVSREKKERFSLILESASTNQTSMYLCASSPDRKKETQYFGPGTRLLVL.

The CDR3 loop is CASSVGLYPYNEQFF. The CDR3 bases are TGTGCCAGCAGCGTGGGCCTCTACCCCTACAATGAGCAGTTCTTC. J is TRBJ2-1 and V is TRBV9; D is ambiguous. The germline CDR1 and CDR2 sequences are SGDLS and YYNGEE. Trimming took off 2 bases at V and 2 bases at J, with 11 bases between the two ends. This CDR3 comprises 15 residues.

This chain links TRBV5-5 with TRBJ2-5, with a weak D call TRBD2 (5 bases). CDR1 SGHKS and CDR2 YYEKEE come from the germline V gene (reference sequence). V gave up 4 bases and J gave up 3 bases, with 13 bases separating them. The CDR3 is made up of 14 amino acids. The CDR3 is CASSREVNEETQYF. In DNA, the CDR3 is TGTGCCAGCAGCCGGGAAGTGAATGAAGAGACCCAGTACTTC.

This chain joins TRBV7-2 and TRBJ2-4; weak D call: TRBD1 (6 bases). Germline-derived CDR1 and CDR2 are SGHTA and FQGNSA. The ends were cut back, 3 bases at V and 0 bases at J, with 21 bases in the middle. This CDR3 comprises 19 residues. The CDR3 loop is CASSLRLGQSGLAKNIQYF. CDR3 nucleotides: TGTGCCAGCAGCTTGCGGCTAGGACAGTCAGGCTTAGCCAAAAACATTCAGTACTTC.

The chain recombines TRBV7-9 with TRBJ2-7; D gene uncertain. Germline assignment: CDR1 SEHNR and CDR2 FQNEAQ (reference sequence). Trimming removed 8 bases at V and 1 base at J, with 9 bases between. This CDR3 has 12 amino acids. This CDR3 is CASGDGSYEQYF. As DNA, the CDR3 is TGTGCCAGCGGAGACGGGTCCTACGAGCAGTACTTC.